A single T cell receptor (beta chain) is shown here with its context. The repertoire was sequenced with immunoSEQ multiplex PCR; TCRdb's copy has only in-frame clones and lacks some. The profile covers approximately 220,000 clones, with about 83% appearing a single time and less than 4% taken by the ten largest. The germline CDR1 and CDR2 sequences are SGHKS and YYEKEE (reference sequence). Trimming took 3 bases from V and 3 from J; bases not matched to a gene: 6. This CDR3 is built from 14 residues. The entry originates in a study of blood T cell repertoires in COVID-19. Sequenced material: PBMCs or T cells enriched from blood (not recorded which). The rearrangement links TRBV5-5 to TRBJ2-7; 7 nucleotides line up with TRBD1. This clonotype was sampled from a woman aged 40 to 49 who had been exposed to COVID-19. DNA for the CDR3: TGTGCCAGCAGCTCACAGGGGATTGACTACGAGCAGTACTTC. Translation gives CASSSQGIDYEQYF.